This T cell receptor (beta chain) was identified in a study of CD8 T cells in Susac syndrome (dated by TCRdb to between 2018 and 2021). For context, the study as a whole: Of the Susac syndrome patients who were sequenced, 5 or 6 had clinically active disease and roughly eight were in clinical remission. Repertoire sequencing was used to test whether CD8+ T cell activation and differentiation in Susac syndrome was antigen driven. Susac syndrome patients were therapy-naive, on corticosteroids (some also receiving IVIg), or on IVIg alone at blood withdrawal. Findings and caveats that apply to the study as a whole: The TCR sequencing and HLA analysis was acknowledged to have included a relatively small number of individuals. The CD4+ T cell repertoire of patients with Susac syndrome showed no detectable clonal expansion.

From the germline V gene (reference sequence), CDR1 is DFQATT and CDR2 is SNEGSKA. The CDR3 spans 16 residues, from the cysteine through the phenylalanine. The only DNA kept is the CDR3, 48 bases in frame from the first base. The junction shows trimming of 1 base on V and 4 bases on J, plus 20 bases between the germline ends. RNA was extracted using the RNeasy kit, and about 0.45 to 1 ug of the RNA was reverse transcribed with random hexamers. The immunoSEQ multiplex PCR assay, covering 54 Vbeta and 13 Jbeta segments, was used to amplify TCR beta CDR3 regions. PCR amplification bias was corrected using a synthetic template baseline for primer optimization and computational correction. As for how the authors treated the data: Only productive sequences were kept, with reads annotated to V, D and J genes according to IMGT and analyzed in immunoSEQ Analyzer. Clonality was calculated as one minus the Shannon entropy normalized by log2 of the number of productive unique sequences. For each patient and control, public and private clones were evaluated within the 100 most prevalent clones. Clones were defined as Susac-specific when absent from the healthy and MS cohorts, from roughly 1,000 published viral clones and from other ImmuneACCESS disease sequences. The public reads were reprocessed in TCRdb via fastp at Q25 and MiXCR, keeping in-frame beta chains. Identical CDR3 protein sequences are pooled into one entry, listed with their most common genes and DNA. The V and J calls come from TCRdb's annotation, not from the publication. A total of 150,000 or so distinct CDR3 sequences appear in this sample, 95% of them only once. More than 0.11% of the sample comes from the top ten.

Peripheral blood CD8+ and CD4+ T cells from healthy donors, Susac syndrome patients and multiple sclerosis patients were profiled using high-throughput TCR beta sequencing. Susac syndrome patients met recently defined diagnostic criteria for definite or probable disease. Bulk CD8+ and CD4+ T cells were purified by magnetic negative isolation, while CD8+ TEMRA cells were enriched using FACS. Blood was drawn into EDTA tubes, processed within 24 hours, and PBMCs were isolated by density gradient centrifugation. PBMCs destined for TCR sequencing were cryopreserved in liquid nitrogen and later thawed in a 37 °C water bath. A purity of at least 90% was achieved for sorted or isolated CD4+, CD8+ and CD8+ TEMRA cells. A remark on this clonotype: There is no known antigen for this receptor. The sample holds no much larger clone one base away, and base qualities are not on file.

Sequencing used CD4+ T cells from PBMCs. The chain employs TRBV20-1 and TRBJ2-7; the D gene is perhaps TRBD1, on 6 matching bases. The clonotype comes from a human donor with Susac syndrome. The encoded CDR3 is CSARGQGPSIYYEQYF. The DNA sequence is TGCAGTGCTAGAGGGCAGGGGCCCTCCATCTATTACGAGCAGTACTTC.